This TCR beta chain was recovered during a study of shared clonotypes between healthy human individuals. Background on the study: The composition of the donors was a couple of women and a few men aged 18 to 49.

Each subset's genomic DNA was shared equally among a number of immunoSEQ plates. Ten immunoSEQ deep assay plates were used to sequence unsorted PBMC DNA. Authors' analysis steps: ImmunoSEQ output lacked quality scores and full-length reads, limiting matched filtering. The data were produced by immunoSEQ multiplex PCR, yet TCRdb's version contains in-frame clones alone and is incomplete. The DNA was the basis for D and trimming; V, J and clone size are from that table. The sample yields fewer than 550,000 clones, nearly 80% seen once. Germline V gives CDR1 SQVTM, CDR2 ANQGSEA. V lost 3 bases and J lost 5; bases outside the gene matches: 5. CDR3 length: 14 amino acids.

This TCR came from a woman in her forties in good health. Some clones in this sample may be carry-over from other donors' samples. The chain employs TRBV29-1 and TRBJ2-2; 8 nucleotides match TRBD2. What was sequenced was PBMCs. CDR3 DNA sequence: TGCAGCGTTGAGGACGGGAGGGGGACCGGGGAGCTGTTTTTT. This encodes CSVEDGRGTGELFF.